The sequence of this TCR beta chain was determined in a study of CD8 T cells in ankylosing spondylitis. The table lists this clonotype with many counts. A single record per CDR3 protein comes from TCRdb applying MiXCR to the 5' RACE reads. The sample contains approximately 100,000 distinct CDR3 sequences, roughly 8% of which appear only once. This clonotype originated in a male donor with ankylosing spondylitis or in good health (not recorded which). Sample: blood, either unsorted or a sorted T cell fraction (not recorded which).

This CDR3 reads CASSFLAQGNTGELFF. In nucleotides, the CDR3 is TGTGCCAGCAGTTTCCTTGCCCAGGGCAACACCGGGGAGCTGTTTTTT. The chain uses TRBV12-3 or TRBV12-4 and TRBJ2-2; tentatively, D is TRBD1 (5 bases). V was trimmed by 3 bases and J by 2 bases, leaving 13 bases between them. The CDR3 sequence is 16 residues long.